Described below is a single T cell receptor beta chain sequence and its context. Its specificity is unknown. The data belong to a study of T cells in Graves' hyperthyroidism and ophthalmopathy. Study results and limitations: Most thyroid clonotypes expanded above 0.001 appeared in blood too.

Germline CDR1 is KGHDR and CDR2 is SFDVKD. The CDR3 has 14 amino acids. The V and J ends lost 3 bases and 6 bases respectively, with 11 bases between them. The CDR3 regions of TCR beta were amplified from RNA transcripts. HTBI primers were the set used in a first-round RT-PCR of the TCR CDR3. TCRdb passed the multiplex PCR reads through MiXCR, listing each CDR3 protein once. The table has a few hundred thousand distinct CDR3 sequences, about 43% seen once. The chain combines TRBV24-1 with TRBJ1-5; a weak D match, TRBD1 (5 bases). Sequences were obtained from peripheral blood or thyroid tissue (not recorded which). The receptor comes from a woman between 18 and 29 years old with Graves' hyperthyroidism. CDR3 sequence reads: CATSDGGSGQPQHF. The CDR3 bases are TGTGCCACCAGTGATGGGGGGTCCGGTCAGCCCCAGCATTTT.